The clone carrying this T cell receptor (beta chain) was counted a few times. These data belong to a study of glioma-infiltrating T cells. V lost 1 base and J 3 bases, leaving 7 bases between the germline ends. CDR3 size: 13 residues. Germline V gives CDR1 LGHNA, CDR2 YSLEER. TCR alpha and beta CDR3 regions were amplified from RNA using iRepertoire nested multiplex PCR. Tissue mRNA or PBMC total RNA, about 85-400 ng, went into one-step reverse transcription and amplification. TCRdb used MiXCR to reprocess the multiplex PCR reads, holding one entry per CDR3 protein. The repertoire holds roughly 350,000 distinct CDR3 sequences, around 38% seen once, with 9.5% to 15% in the top ten.

This sequence joins TRBV4-3 and TRBJ2-7; D uncertain. Sequencing used glioma tissue, nonneoplastic brain tissue, or PBMCs (not recorded which). The sequence derives from a human donor with low-grade glioma or glioblastoma, undergoing nonglioma brain surgery, or in good health (not recorded which). In nucleotides, the CDR3 is TGCGCCAGCAGCCAAGTAACTTTCTACGAGCAGTACTTC. This sequence encodes CASSQVTFYEQYF.